This T cell receptor beta chain is drawn from a study of identical twins. This clonotype was picked up many times. What it recognizes is unknown. Every donor was a healthy Caucasian. The J segment lost 2 bases and the V segment lost 5 bases, leaving 8 bases of the junction unmatched. The CDR3 loop spans 16 amino acids. CDR1 is MNHEY, CDR2 SVGAGI, per germline. A single record per CDR3 protein comes from TCRdb applying MiXCR to the 5' RACE reads. Here the sample spans some 710,000 distinct CDR3 sequences, approximately 6% being singletons. Overall study findings and caveats: Among beta out-of-frame sequences, excess sharing between twins appeared weaker.

The sample comprised naive T cells sorted from blood. The chain joins TRBV6-5 to TRBJ2-4, with 8 bases matching TRBD2. The sequence was collected from a man between 18 and 35 years old in good health. Here the CDR3 reads CASSHGRAVSKNIQYF. CDR3 DNA: TGTGCCAGCAGTCACGGGAGGGCCGTATCCAAAAACATTCAGTACTTC.